This is a list of T cell receptor beta chains from one sample in a study of regulatory T cells in long-lasting Graves disease. From the multiplex PCR reads, TCRdb called clonotypes with MiXCR, one entry per CDR3 protein. The sample carries roughly 500,000 distinct CDR3 sequences, about 20% recorded once. The material was peripheral blood mononuclear cells (PBMCs), obtained when the disease was refractory, from a patient treated with antithyroid drugs. These TCRs come from a female donor with Graves disease. Both conserved end residues are part of each CDR3. The D gene is left open where the match is weak. Only part of the rows carry a size: once, few, many, or a class if the clone is expanded.

d_gene	v_gene	len	j_gene	abundance	CDR3nt	CDR3aa
-	TRBV5-5	15	TRBJ1-5	few	TGTGCCAGCAGCTTGGTCCCGGGGGGCAATCAGCCCCAGCATTTT	CASSLVPGGNQPQHF
-	TRBV7-9	16	TRBJ1-1	few	TGTGCCAGCAGCTTAGGATTGAGGAACGGGAACACTGAAGCTTTCTTT	CASSLGLRNGNTEAFF
-	TRBV6-5	15	TRBJ1-5	few	TGTGCCAGCAGTTACGGGCAGATTGTGGGTCAGCCCCAGCATTTT	CASSYGQIVGQPQHF
TRBD2	TRBV20-1	14	TRBJ2-5	many	TGCAGGGCTAGACTAGCGGGAGGAGAGAAGACCCAGTACTTC	CRARLAGGEKTQYF
-	TRBV6-1	14	TRBJ1-1	many	TGTGCCAGCAGTGACCGACAGGAGGGAACTGAAGCTTTCTTT	CASSDRQEGTEAFF
-	TRBV29-1	13	TRBJ1-1	many	TGCAGCGGATCGACAGGATTGAACACTGAAGCTTTCTTT	CSGSTGLNTEAFF
-	TRBV7-2	14	TRBJ1-4	many	TGTGCCAGCAGCCTGGGGGGGGCTGATGAAAAACTGTTTTTT	CASSLGGADEKLFF
TRBD1	TRBV7-9	14	TRBJ2-5	few	TGTGCCAGCAGCTACGACAGGGGTGATTTAGGGCGGTACTTC	CASSYDRGDLGRYF
TRBD1	TRBV5-6	16	TRBJ2-7	many	TGTGCCAGCAGCAGTGGACAGGGCCCTAGGGGTTACGAGCAGTACTTC	CASSSGQGPRGYEQYF
-	TRBV6-9	16	TRBJ1-3	-	TGTGCCAGCAGTTACGCTAGGCTTCGCTCTGGAAACACCATATATTTT	CASSYARLRSGNTIYF
-	TRBV28	14	TRBJ1-5	many	TGTGCCAGCAGTGCCGACAGTCCCAATCAGCCCCAGCATTTT	CASSADSPNQPQHF
-	TRBV7-9	15	TRBJ2-5	few	TGTGCCAGCAGCTCCCTATTGGTGGCACAAGAGACCCAGTACTTC	CASSSLLVAQETQYF